What follows describes a single T cell receptor (beta chain). Its antigen is currently unknown. Trimming cost V 6 bases and J 0 bases, with 14 bases left between them. There are 14 residues in the CDR3. The germline gives CDR1 SQVTM, CDR2 ANQGSEA. These data belong to a study of human T cells and chemical hapten exposure. The wider study: Upper-back patches of 0.01% DPC were read at 6 days.

Sample time point: patch test 3, about 24 weeks after DPC sensitization. Treatment denoted: therapeutic diphenylcyclopropenone sensitization with weekly scalp DPC. People who gave samples had alopecia, were 18 to 70 years old, and were suitable for DPC. Each CDR3 protein is one row after TCRdb ran MiXCR on the RACE reads. This sample yields under 130,000 distinct CDR3 sequences, of which less than 40% are seen a single time; approximately 3% belongs to the top ten. Points from the study as a whole: Given that the donors had alopecia, their immune response may differ from that seen in healthy people.

V usage is TRBV29-1 and J usage is TRBJ1-1, with TRBD1 as a possible D gene (6 bases). The sequence was collected from a man aged 35-49 years with alopecia areata. Some clones in this sample may be carry-over from other donors' samples. The sample was whole blood, taken in connection with sensitization to the hapten diphenylcyclopropenone (DPC). CDR3 protein: CSVRDINMNTEAFF. CDR3 in DNA: TGCAGCGTCCGGGACATAAACATGAACACTGAAGCTTTCTTT.